One and the same sample provided the 8 T cell receptor beta chains below, sequenced in a study of T cell changes during pregnancy in multiple sclerosis. Profiling relied on immunoSEQ multiplex PCR, and the TCRdb table lists in-frame clones only, not all of them. The data show under 50,000 clones, with approximately 95% seen just once and around 6.4% held by the top ten. The source was CD8+ T cells from peripheral blood mononuclear cells, collected in the first trimester of pregnancy. Receptor source: a female donor with multiple sclerosis, enrolled in a pregnancy study.

The rearrangement joins TRBV10-1 to TRBJ1-1; possible D gene TRBD1, 6 bases. This CDR3 has 17 amino acids. The V end lost 4 bases, the J end lost 1 base, and 19 bases lay between the germline ends. The germline CDR1 and CDR2 sequences are WNHNN and SYGVQD (reference sequence). The CDR3 here is CASSATGTLSANTEAFF. CDR3 bases: TGCGCCAGCAGTGCTACCGGGACACTATCCGCGAACACTGAAGCTTTCTTT.

CDR3 in amino acids: CATLPGGQGNQPQHF. DNA of the CDR3: TGTGCCACCCTCCCCGGGGGGCAGGGCAATCAGCCCCAGCATTTT. The chain combines TRBV28 with TRBJ1-5, with D perhaps matching TRBD1 (6 bases). The CDR3 consists of 15 residues. Trimming took 10 bases from V and 2 from J, leaving 18 bases between them. CDR1 MDHEN and CDR2 SYDVKM come from the germline V gene.

The CDR3 is CASSGHGQNYGYTF. The CDR3 region has the DNA TGTGCCAGCAGTGGCCACGGACAGAACTATGGCTACACCTTC. This chain uses TRBV6-1 with TRBJ1-2, with D possibly TRBD1 on 6 matching bases. CDR1 MNHNS and CDR2 SASEGT come from the germline V gene. This CDR3 comprises 14 residues. V lost 4 bases and J 2 bases, leaving 11 bases between the germline ends.

The V call is TRBV7-9, the J call TRBJ1-4, with 7 nucleotides matching TRBD1. CDR3 length: 15 amino acids. V was pared by 2 bases and J by 6 bases, with 6 bases of the junction left unmatched. Germline-derived CDR1 and CDR2 are SEHNR and FQNEAQ (reference sequence). DNA for the CDR3: TGTGCCAGCAGCTTATGGACAGGAGGCGATGAAAAACTGTTTTTT. Residues: CASSLWTGGDEKLFF.

This clone was found once. The rearrangement uses TRBV9 and TRBJ2-3; D is perhaps TRBD1 (5 bases). V dropped 3 bases and J dropped 6 bases, with 14 bases sitting between them. This CDR3 is 14 amino acids long. Germline-derived CDR1 and CDR2 are SGDLS and YYNGEE. The CDR3 DNA follows: TGTGCCAGCAGCGGAAACCAAGGGGTGGATACGCAGTATTTT. It codes for CASSGNQGVDTQYF.

The chain joins TRBV2 to TRBJ2-7, with D possibly TRBD1 on 5 matching bases. The germline CDR1 and CDR2 sequences are SNHLY and FYNNEI. The CDR3 is 13 residues long. Trimming removed 6 bases from V and 3 bases from J, with 12 bases in between. CDR3 region: CASRDTGNYEQYF. The CDR3 DNA reads as TGTGCCAGCAGGGATACAGGAAACTACGAGCAGTACTTC.

V usage is TRBV9 and J usage is TRBJ2-1; possible D gene TRBD2, 6 bases. The V and J ends lost 2 bases and 4 bases respectively, with 13 bases between them. The CDR3 contains 15 residues. Germline V CDR1 and CDR2: SGDLS, YYNGEE. The CDR3 DNA reads TGTGCCAGCAGCGTCAGCGGGCGTAGATACAATGAGCAGTTCTTC. Residues: CASSVSGRRYNEQFF.

The chain couples TRBV7-8 to TRBJ1-1; no clear D gene. Trimming took off 0 bases at V and 1 base at J, with 12 bases between the two ends. There are 16 residues in the CDR3. Germline V CDR1 and CDR2: SGHVS, FQNEAQ. DNA of the CDR3: TGTGCCAGCAGCTTAGCGCTTGAGGGCGCGAACACTGAAGCTTTCTTT. It specifies CASSLALEGANTEAFF.